This is a list of T cell receptor beta chains from one sample in a study of T cell responses to AZD1222 COVID-19 vaccine. The repertoire was sequenced with immunoSEQ multiplex PCR; TCRdb's copy has only in-frame clones and lacks some. Of 160,000 or so clones in the sample, 75% to 90% were seen once. The source material was peripheral blood, sampled 28 days after the second dose of the MenACWY control vaccine. Receptors were obtained from an adult who received the MenACWY meningococcal vaccine as a control. The CDR3 runs from the conserved cysteine through the conserved F or W. Each record gives: J gene, D gene, CDR3 length, V gene, clone size, CDR3 DNA, CDR3 protein. A D gene is named only where the DNA matches it firmly. Clone size is not always given. Where it is, it says once, few, many or a class for expanded clones.

TRBJ1-5	.	13	TRBV6-5	.	TGTGCCAGCAGCCCAGGGAATCCTCAGCCCCAGCATTTT	CASSPGNPQPQHF
TRBJ2-2	.	15	TRBV7-2	.	TGTGCCAGCAGCTTAGGATCCCCAATACCCGGGGAGCTGTTTTTT	CASSLGSPIPGELFF
TRBJ2-7	TRBD2	11	TRBV27	.	TGTGCCACCGGGACTAGCTATAGGCAGTACTTC	CATGTSYRQYF
TRBJ2-3	.	18	TRBV4-1	.	TGCGCCAGCGCTAATAAAGGACCCGGGGATAGCGGTTCAGATACGCAGTATTTT	CASANKGPGDSGSDTQYF
TRBJ2-5	.	13	TRBV24-1	.	TGTGCCACCAGTGGTCCTGGTCTAGAGACCCAGTACTTC	CATSGPGLETQYF
TRBJ1-2	TRBD1	13	TRBV6-5	.	TGTGCCAGCAGTTTTACAGGGGGATCTGGCTACACCTTC	CASSFTGGSGYTF
TRBJ1-4	.	13	TRBV28	.	TGTGCCAGCAGTTTACGGAATAATGAAAAACTGTTTTTT	CASSLRNNEKLFF
TRBJ2-2	TRBD2	16	TRBV11-2	.	TGTGCCAGCAGCTACCGGACTAGCGGGAGGTTGGGGGAGCTGTTTTTT	CASSYRTSGRLGELFF
TRBJ2-2	.	16	TRBV6-5	.	TGTGCCAGCAGTTCGTATAGACAGGTGAACACCGGGGAGCTGTTTTTT	CASSSYRQVNTGELFF
TRBJ1-1	.	14	TRBV28	.	TGTGCCAGCAGTCTCCACCGACAGCCGGTTGAAGCTTTCTTT	CASSLHRQPVEAFF
TRBJ2-7	.	13	TRBV18	.	TGTGCCAGCTCAACCGGGACCAGCTACGAGCAGTACTTC	CASSTGTSYEQYF
TRBJ1-1	TRBD1	16	TRBV11-2	.	TGTGCCAGCAGCTTACGGGGACAGCCCATGGGGACTGAAGCTTTCTTT	CASSLRGQPMGTEAFF
TRBJ2-7	TRBD2	18	TRBV30	.	TGTGCCTGGAGTCCATTCGGACTAGCGGGAGCGCATGGCTACGAGCAGTACTTC	CAWSPFGLAGAHGYEQYF
TRBJ2-7	.	12	TRBV7-2	.	TGTGCCAGCAGCCCCCATCCCTACGAGCAGTACTTC	CASSPHPYEQYF
TRBJ2-6	.	16	TRBV27	.	TGTGCCAGCAGTCCCACGGCAGTATCCGGGGCCAACGTCCTGACTTTC	CASSPTAVSGANVLTF
TRBJ2-1	.	13	TRBV5-1	.	TGCGCCAGCAGTCCCGAAGGGAACAATGAGCAGTTCTTC	CASSPEGNNEQFF
TRBJ2-2	.	15	TRBV28	.	TGTGCCAGCGGTTCCGGGACATGGAACACCGGGGAGCTGTTTTTT	CASGSGTWNTGELFF
TRBJ2-1	TRBD2	15	TRBV7-2	.	TGTGCCAGCAGCTTAGGGACTAGCGCATACAATGAGCAGTTCTTC	CASSLGTSAYNEQFF
TRBJ2-7	.	13	TRBV11-3	.	TGTGCCAGCAGCCAAGGTAGCGGCTACGAGCAGTACTTC	CASSQGSGYEQYF
TRBJ1-2	TRBD1	16	TRBV7-8	.	TGTGCCAGCAGCAGACCGGGACAGGGGTACACATATGGCTACACCTTC	CASSRPGQGYTYGYTF
TRBJ1-2	.	13	TRBV19	.	TGTGCCAGTAGTATAGGCACTAACTATGGCTACACCTTC	CASSIGTNYGYTF
TRBJ1-1	.	16	TRBV6-4	.	TGTGCCAGCAGTGAGAAGGATCCCGGGGCGGTCACTGAAGCTTTCTTT	CASSEKDPGAVTEAFF
TRBJ1-2	.	11	TRBV9	.	TGTGCCAGCACCGCGGGGGTTGGCTACACCTTC	CASTAGVGYTF
TRBJ1-3	.	18	TRBV9	.	TGTGCCAGCAGCGTAGGGGTTCGGAGACAACTCTCTGGAAACACCATATATTTT	CASSVGVRRQLSGNTIYF
TRBJ2-1	TRBD2	14	TRBV5-6	.	TGTGCCAGCAGCTTTAGCGGGAGTTACAATGAGCAGTTCTTC	CASSFSGSYNEQFF
TRBJ2-5	.	15	TRBV18	once	TGTGCCAGCTCACCAAGGACGGGAACAGAAGAGACCCAGTACTTC	CASSPRTGTEETQYF
TRBJ2-7	TRBD2	14	TRBV28	.	TGTGCCAGCAGTTTAAGGGACTACCACTTTGAGCAGTACTTC	CASSLRDYHFEQYF
TRBJ2-7	TRBD1	16	TRBV23-1	.	TGCGCCAGCCAGCTAGTCAAGGGGGACAGCTCCTACGAGCAGTACTTC	CASQLVKGDSSYEQYF
TRBJ1-2	TRBD1	12	TRBV2	.	TGTGCCAGCCAGGGGGTTAACTATGGCTACACCTTC	CASQGVNYGYTF
TRBJ1-1	.	13	TRBV7-9	.	TGTGCCAGCAGCTTAGCAAGGAACACTGAAGCTTTCTTT	CASSLARNTEAFF
TRBJ2-1	.	12	TRBV18	.	TGTGCCAGCTCACCAGAGGAGGGTGAGCAGTTCTTC	CASSPEEGEQFF
TRBJ1-5	.	13	TRBV30	.	TGTGCCTGGAGTGTCGACTCCAATCAGCCCCAGCATTTT	CAWSVDSNQPQHF
TRBJ1-1	.	13	TRBV5-8	.	TGTGCCAGCACCGTCGAATGGGGCACTGAAGCTTTCTTT	CASTVEWGTEAFF
TRBJ2-1	.	13	TRBV27	.	TGTGCCAGCAGTTTGGGGTTGACAAGGATAGAGTTCTTC	CASSLGLTRIEFF
TRBJ2-1	TRBD2	15	TRBV6-6	.	TGTGCCAGCGGACTAGCGGGAGTATCCTACAATGAGCAGTTCTTC	CASGLAGVSYNEQFF
TRBJ2-3	.	16	TRBV9	.	TGTGCCAGCAGCGTCTACGGGGGCGCCGGATCAGATACGCAGTATTTT	CASSVYGGAGSDTQYF
TRBJ2-3	.	15	TRBV6-5	.	TGTGCCAGCAGGAGGAGGGTAGTCGACACAGATACGCAGTATTTT	CASRRRVVDTDTQYF
TRBJ1-5	TRBD1	16	TRBV10-2	.	TGCGCCAGCAGTGCCCTGGACAGGGGTTACAATCAGCCCCAGCATTTT	CASSALDRGYNQPQHF
TRBJ2-7	.	11	TRBV30	.	TGTGCCTGGAGCCAAGACTACGAGCAGTACTTC	CAWSQDYEQYF
TRBJ1-1	.	15	TRBV28	.	TGTGCCAGCAGTTTCCCCGGTTACCGTACGGCTGAAGCTTTCTTT	CASSFPGYRTAEAFF
TRBJ1-2	.	14	TRBV27	.	TGTGCCAGCAGTTTAAAAGGGGGTAACTATGGCTACACCTTC	CASSLKGGNYGYTF
TRBJ2-7	.	11	TRBV5-6	once	TGTGCCAGCAGCTTTAGGTTCGAGCAGTACTTC	CASSFRFEQYF
TRBJ2-7	TRBD2	15	TRBV7-9	.	TGTGCCAGCAGCCCACCAGGACTAGCGGTACCGCCGCAGTACTTC	CASSPPGLAVPPQYF
TRBJ1-1	TRBD1	16	TRBV18	.	TGTGCCAGCTCCCCAATACAGGGGCGACTTGTAGAGGGAGCTTTCTTT	CASSPIQGRLVEGAFF
TRBJ1-6	.	12	TRBV4-3	.	TGCGCCAGCAGGGACAGAGATTCACCCCTCCACTTT	CASRDRDSPLHF
TRBJ2-7	.	14	TRBV10-2	.	TGCGCCAGTAAGGACACAAGGAGCTCCTACGAGCAGTACTTC	CASKDTRSSYEQYF
TRBJ1-1	.	14	TRBV19	.	TGTGCCAGTAGTCCAAGGGAGGCGGTCACTGAAGCTTTCTTT	CASSPREAVTEAFF
TRBJ2-7	TRBD1	14	TRBV28	.	TGTGCCAGCAGCACCCGACAGGGGGGCTACGAGCAGTACTTC	CASSTRQGGYEQYF
TRBJ2-6	.	14	TRBV6-5	once	TGTGCCAGCAGACTAGATGCTGGGGCCAACGTCCTGACTTTC	CASRLDAGANVLTF
TRBJ1-5	.	14	TRBV7-8	.	TGTGCCAGCAGCGGACGGAATAGCAATCAGCCCCAGCATTTT	CASSGRNSNQPQHF
TRBJ1-5	.	12	TRBV28	.	TGTGCCAGCCATGGAATTGACGAGCCCCAGCATTTT	CASHGIDEPQHF
TRBJ1-2	TRBD1	15	TRBV28	once	TGTGCCAGCAGTTTACCGACAGGGGCAACCTATGGCTACACCTTC	CASSLPTGATYGYTF
TRBJ1-5	TRBD1	14	TRBV28	.	TGTGCCAGCAGTTTACGACAGGGAAGTCAGCCCCAGCATTTT	CASSLRQGSQPQHF
TRBJ1-2	.	13	TRBV19	once	TGTGCCAGTACCCCCAGCGGGCGTTATGGCTACACCTTC	CASTPSGRYGYTF